This T cell receptor (beta chain) comes out of a study of shared clonotypes between healthy human individuals. Produced via immunoSEQ multiplex PCR; TCRdb's table is partial and in-frame only. The sample has 1,500,000 or so clones; roughly 96% are singletons. J gave up 3 bases and V 5 bases, and 8 bases lay outside the gene matches. CDR1 and CDR2 from the germline V gene are SGHAT and FQNNGV. The CDR3 length is 16 residues. On this clone: What it binds is unknown.

Study conclusions and caveats: On the whole, naive subsets had larger estimated richness than memory subsets had. Shared across a few donors were 4% to 6% of the naive CD4 clonotypes.

Sequencing input: naive CD4+ T cells sorted from blood. Subset here: CD45RA+ positively selected. The chain has TRBV11-2 and TRBJ2-7; 12 bases agree with TRBD2. The source is a man aged 30 to 39 in good health. CDR3 sequence: CASSTRTSGEDYEQYF. CDR3 DNA: TGTGCCAGCAGCACGCGGACTAGCGGGGAAGACTACGAGCAGTACTTC.